This T cell receptor beta chain was obtained from a study of beta chain features in type 1 diabetes. Whole-study results and caveats: A potential PCR bias toward shorter templates would be equal in patient and control samples.

The CDR3 consists of 10 residues. Germline V gene sequence: CDR1 DFQATT, CDR2 SNEGSKA (reference sequence). The ends lost 6 bases at V and 11 bases at J; junction bases unmatched: 6. Reverse transcribing all isolated RNA meant expressed TCRB transcripts were sequenced. For naive, central memory and regulatory T cell samples, reads averaged roughly 3.7 million. The method was immunoSEQ multiplex PCR; TCRdb's version includes in-frame clones alone and lacks a portion of them. The sample gives roughly 610,000 clones, around a sixth of which show up once; 0.093% is in the top ten. About this clone: The antigen is unknown.

The sequenced sample was naive CD4+ T cells from blood. The V call is TRBV20-1, the J call TRBJ1-1, with 7 bases identical to TRBD1. This TCR derives from a man aged 18 to 35 in good health. CDR3 region: CSAGTALAFF. CDR3 in DNA: TGCAGTGCGGGGACAGCACTCGCTTTCTTT.